The 22 T cell receptor beta chains given below trace back to one sample, sequenced in a study of blood T cells in healthy people across ages. A second about 7 to 12 cycle PCR used barcoded and J-beta primers. TCRdb re-called the 5' RACE reads with MiXCR, one entry per CDR3 protein. The sample lists 1.5 million to 2 million distinct CDR3 sequences; roughly 50% were seen once. The sequenced sample consisted of blood. The receptors derive from a woman in her thirties or forties in good health.

This clonotype was counted a few times. CDR3 region: CASSLPSGGKTQYF. The DNA for the CDR3 is TGTGCCAGCAGTTTACCTAGCGGGGGGAAGACCCAGTACTTC. The rearrangement joins TRBV28 to TRBJ2-5; 11 bases agree with TRBD2. J was trimmed by 6 bases and V by 2 bases; bases with no gene match: 2. The CDR3 spans 14 residues. From germline, CDR1 is MDHEN and CDR2 SYDVKM.

The chain has TRBV7-2 and TRBJ2-5; perhaps TRBD1 as D (5 bases). This CDR3 contains 13 residues. Trimming took off 7 bases at V and 4 bases at J, with 13 bases between the two ends. Germline loops: CDR1 SGHTA, CDR2 FQGNSA. CDR3: CASIQGRLETQYF. The CDR3 DNA reads TGTGCCAGCATTCAGGGTCGCTTAGAGACCCAGTACTTC.

This clonotype was counted only a few times. The genes are TRBV27 and TRBJ1-2; the D gene is possibly TRBD1 (6 bases). There are 15 residues in the CDR3. Trimming left V 5 bases short and J 3 bases short, with 16 bases between. Germline V gene sequence: CDR1 MNHEY, CDR2 SMNVEV (reference sequence). The CDR3 reads CASSPWGAPDYGYTF. CDR3 DNA sequence: TGTGCCAGCAGTCCTTGGGGGGCGCCAGACTATGGCTACACCTTC.

The chain carries TRBV12-3 or TRBV12-4 and TRBJ2-5, with 10 bases aligning to TRBD1. CDR3 length: 16 amino acids. The J segment lost 2 bases and the V segment lost 2 bases, leaving 5 bases of the junction unmatched. CDR3 DNA: TGTGCCAGCAGTTTACCCGGGACAGGGGCTCAAGAGACCCAGTACTTC. It translates to CASSLPGTGAQETQYF.

The chain combines TRBV7-3 with TRBJ2-5, with 7 bases lining up with TRBD2. The CDR3 extends over 14 amino acids. From germline, CDR1 is SGHTA and CDR2 FQGTGA. Losses at the gene ends were 5 bases for V and 5 bases for J; bases not matched to a gene: 8. CDR3 residues: CASSPQGLPETQYF. In nucleotides, the CDR3 is TGTGCCAGCAGCCCCCAGGGACTACCCGAGACCCAGTACTTC. The full variable domain, completed using reference TRBV7-3 and TRBJ2-5, is GAGVSQTPSNKVTEKGKYVELRCDPISGHTALYWYRQSLGQGPEFLIYFQGTGAADDSGLPNDRFFAVRPEGSVSTLKIQRTERGDSAVYLCASSPQGLPETQYFGPGTRLLVL.

There are a few counts of this clonotype. The chain combines TRBV6-5 with TRBJ1-2; D may be TRBD1 (5 bases). Trimming pared 6 bases from V and 4 bases from J, leaving 15 bases between. The CDR3 covers 14 residues. Germline loops: CDR1 MNHEY, CDR2 SVGAGI. The CDR3 sequence is CASSRDRKGYGYTF. The CDR3 DNA follows: TGTGCCAGCAGCCGGGACCGAAAGGGCTATGGCTACACCTTC.

This clonotype was detected only a few times. At one end, the junction sequence differs from germline, possibly due to a read error. J is TRBJ2-1 and V is TRBV3-1, with D possibly being TRBD1 or TRBD2 (5 bases each). The CDR3 has 17 amino acids. Germline assignment: CDR1 LGHDT and CDR2 YNNKEL (reference sequence). CDR3 region: CASSQEQWGSSYNEQFF. Written as DNA, the CDR3 is TGCGCCAGCAGCCAAGAACAGTGGGGGAGCTCCTACAATGAGCAGTTCTTC.

This clonotype was counted only a few times. The chain employs TRBV7-2 and TRBJ1-5; D may be TRBD1 (5 bases). Germline CDR1 and CDR2: SGHTA and FQGNSA. CDR3 size: 14 residues. V was shortened by 5 bases and J by 7 bases, with 15 bases between the two germline ends. The CDR3 DNA sequence: TGTGCCAGCAGCAGGACTCCGGGGGTCCAGCCCCAGCATTTT. This sequence encodes CASSRTPGVQPQHF.

The rearrangement uses TRBV12-3 or TRBV12-4 and TRBJ2-3; either TRBD1 or TRBD2 may supply D (5 bases each). The CDR3 extends over 14 amino acids. V shed 5 bases and J shed 3 bases, with 12 bases lying between them. CDR3 residues: CASSPGTQTDTQYF. In DNA form, the CDR3 reads TGTGCCAGCAGTCCCGGGACCCAGACAGATACGCAGTATTTT.

The rearrangement links TRBV20-1 to TRBJ1-6; weak D call: TRBD1 (5 bases). This CDR3 is 14 amino acids long. V was clipped by 3 bases and J by 6 bases, with 12 bases between them. CDR1 is DFQATT and CDR2 is SNEGSKA in the germline V gene (reference sequence). CDR3 loop: CSARSAGSNSPLHF. Written as DNA, the CDR3 is TGCAGTGCTAGGTCCGCAGGGAGTAATTCACCCCTCCACTTT.

The V call is TRBV20-1, the J call TRBJ2-3, with D possibly being TRBD2 (5 bases). Germline values: CDR1 DFQATT, CDR2 SNEGSKA (reference sequence). This CDR3 is built from 11 residues. V lost 6 bases and J 7 bases, leaving 11 bases between the germline ends. This CDR3 reads CSAALDNTQYF. For the CDR3, the DNA is TGCAGTGCGGCACTAGATAATACGCAGTATTTT.

This clonotype was detected only a few times. The chain employs TRBV7-6 and TRBJ2-1; 10 bases agree with TRBD2. The ends lost 4 bases at V and 9 bases at J; junction bases unmatched: 9. The CDR3 is 15 amino acids. Germline CDR1 is SGHVS and CDR2 is FNYEAQ. CDR3 DNA sequence: TGTGCCAGCAGCTCCGGCAGCGGGGGGGCGGCTGAGCAGTTCTTC. It is translated as CASSSGSGGAAEQFF.

This clonotype appeared a few times. This sequence joins TRBV7-9 and TRBJ2-1; possibly TRBD1 or TRBD2 for D (6 bases each). V lost 8 bases to trimming and J lost 4 bases, with 18 bases between them. CDR1 and CDR2 from the germline V gene are SEHNR and FQNEAQ (reference sequence). The CDR3 covers 15 residues. CDR3 region: CASGTWGAKYNEQFF. The CDR3, as DNA: TGTGCCAGCGGCACTTGGGGGGCAAAGTACAATGAGCAGTTCTTC. Filled out from reference TRBV7-9 and TRBJ2-1, the complete variable domain reads DTGVSQNPRHKITKRGQNVTFRCDPISEHNRLYWYRQTLGQGPEFLTYFQNEAQLEKSRLLSDRFSAERPKGSFSTLEIQRTEQGDSAMYLCASGTWGAKYNEQFFGPGTRLTVL.

The chain carries TRBV7-2 and TRBJ1-1, with D perhaps TRBD1 (6 bases). This CDR3 is 16 amino acids long. From germline, CDR1 is SGHTA and CDR2 FQGNSA. Trimming left V 6 bases short and J 0 bases short, with 17 bases between. The CDR3 region has the DNA TGTGCCAGCAGTTTCGGCGTGGGGGGCATGAACACTGAAGCTTTCTTT. This translates into CASSFGVGGMNTEAFF.

V usage is TRBV6-2 or TRBV6-3 and J usage is TRBJ1-2; D is unresolved. Per the germline V gene, CDR1 is MNHEY and CDR2 is SVGEGT. The CDR3 covers 14 residues. Trimming took off 0 bases at V and 6 bases at J, with 11 bases between the two ends. The CDR3 sequence is CASSYSRGSDGYTF. Written as DNA, the CDR3 is TGTGCCAGCAGTTACTCGAGAGGGTCCGATGGCTACACCTTC.

In this sample, this clonotype turned up a few times. The J gene is TRBJ2-4, the V gene TRBV6-5; D uncertain. This CDR3 contains 14 residues. The V and J ends lost 5 bases and 0 bases respectively, with 8 bases between them. CDR1 and CDR2 from the germline V gene are MNHEY and SVGAGI. In DNA, the CDR3 is TGTGCCAGCAGTGTCACTCTAGCCAAAAACATTCAGTACTTC. Translation: CASSVTLAKNIQYF.

This rearrangement joins TRBV12-3 or TRBV12-4 to TRBJ2-5; 9 nucleotides match TRBD2. Trimming at V came to 1 base and at J to 6 bases, leaving 3 bases not matched to a gene. The CDR3 has 14 residues. The CDR3 loop reads CASSLGTSVQTQYF. The CDR3 nucleotides are TGTGCCAGCAGTTTAGGGACTAGCGTGCAGACCCAGTACTTC.

This clonotype was counted a few times. The rearrangement uses TRBV28 and TRBJ1-2, with TRBD1 as a possible D gene (6 bases). V was trimmed by 8 bases and J by 8 bases, leaving 21 bases between them. The CDR3 sequence is 14 residues long. CDR1 is MDHEN, CDR2 SYDVKM, per germline. The CDR3 coding sequence is TGTGCCAGCCTCTCCGGGGGGGCGTTGTGGGGCTACACCTTC. Translated, it gives CASLSGGALWGYTF.

Only a few counts were recorded for this clonotype. V is TRBV10-3 and J is TRBJ2-5; D remains ambiguous. CDR3 size: 14 residues. CDR1 and CDR2 (germline): ENHRY, SYGVKD. V was cut by 4 bases and J by 4 bases, with 13 bases left in between. CDR3 in DNA: TGTGCCATCAGTGGCGTAGAGGTCCCAGAGACCCAGTACTTC. It is translated as CAISGVEVPETQYF.

The rearrangement joins TRBV14 to TRBJ1-6; 7 bases are shared with TRBD1. V shed 1 base, J shed 14 bases, and the junction held 8 bases outside the gene matches. Germline V lookup: CDR1 SGHDN, CDR2 FVKESK. This CDR3 contains 14 residues. The CDR3 nucleotides are TGTGCCAGCAGCCAAGGGACAGGTGCGACGGCCCTCCACTTT. Residues: CASSQGTGATALHF.

This clonotype was observed a handful of times. The V call is TRBV20-1, the J call TRBJ2-7; TRBD2 matches 9 bases. Looked up from germline, CDR1 is DFQATT and CDR2 is SNEGSKA (reference sequence). V shed 4 bases, J shed 2 bases, and the junction held 3 bases outside the gene matches. There are 13 residues in the CDR3. CDR3 protein: CSAISGGTYEQYF. The DNA of the CDR3 is TGCAGTGCTATTAGCGGGGGAACCTACGAGCAGTACTTC.

This sequence joins TRBV5-1 and TRBJ2-3, with TRBD1 matching 7 bases. Germline trimming cut 0 bases from V and 2 bases from J; bases unmatched to any gene: 6. CDR1 is SGHRS, CDR2 YFSETQ, per germline. The CDR3 loop spans 16 amino acids. The CDR3 nucleotides read TGCGCCAGCAGCTTGGCCCCGACAGGGACCACAGATACGCAGTATTTT. The encoded protein is CASSLAPTGTTDTQYF.